The clone carrying this T cell receptor beta chain was counted a few times. This sample was included in a study of beta chain features in type 1 diabetes. Expressed TCRB transcripts were sequenced, since all the RNA that had been isolated was reverse transcribed. The assay was immunoSEQ multiplex PCR, and TCRdb's table has in-frame clones only and misses some. The sample shows around 400,000 clones, roughly 12% of them seen only once. This CDR3 spans 19 amino acids. The germline CDR1 and CDR2 sequences are SGHRS and YFSETQ. V was clipped by 2 bases and J by 4 bases; unmatched bases: 21. The clonotype originates from a man between 18 and 35 years old in good health. The rearrangement joins TRBV5-1 to TRBJ2-7, with 7 bases fitting TRBD1. The sequencing sample was made of naive CD4+ T cells from blood. CDR3 sequence: CASSLPTGIRIGKLYEQYF. The CDR3, as DNA: TGCGCCAGCAGCTTACCGACAGGGATCCGCATAGGGAAACTTTACGAGCAGTACTTC.